The next 18 T cell receptor beta chains were all read from a single sample in a study of patients and donors after allogeneic stem cell transplantation. Via MiXCR, TCRdb re-called the RT-PCR reads, giving one row per CDR3 protein. The sample shows approximately 410,000 distinct CDR3 sequences, around 16% of them seen only once. Material for sequencing was blood, either unsorted or a sorted T cell fraction (not recorded which). These TCRs come from a human donor who was either an allogeneic HSCT recipient or a stem cell or donor lymphocyte infusion donor (not recorded which). It is not recorded whose cells these are; they may come from a transplant donor.

The chain joins TRBV10-3 to TRBJ1-6; 9 bases map to TRBD1. Unmatched junction bases numbered 0, after V lost 0 bases and J lost 6 bases. This CDR3 is built from 15 residues. Germline loops: CDR1 ENHRY, CDR2 SYGVKD. The CDR3 loop reads CAISESTGGNSPLHF. In DNA form, the CDR3 reads TGTGCCATCAGTGAGTCGACAGGGGGTAATTCACCCCTCCACTTT.

The table lists this clonotype with a few counts. The chain links TRBV5-1 to TRBJ2-3, with D possibly being TRBD2 (6 bases). The CDR3 consists of 16 residues. Trimming shortened V by 1 base and J by 2 bases, and 14 bases separated the two germline ends. Looked up from germline, CDR1 is SGHRS and CDR2 is YFSETQ. This chain's CDR3 is CASSLFAGFPTDTQYF. The CDR3 DNA is TGCGCCAGCAGCTTGTTTGCGGGGTTCCCCACAGATACGCAGTATTTT.

The chain recombines TRBV7-8 with TRBJ2-5; D possibly corresponds to TRBD1 (6 bases). Trimming removed 5 bases from V and 9 bases from J, with 19 bases in between. This CDR3 is 14 amino acids long. Germline V lookup: CDR1 SGHVS, CDR2 FQNEAQ. The CDR3 loop is CASSDRTARVSQYF. In DNA, the CDR3 is TGTGCCAGCAGCGACCGGACAGCAAGAGTGTCCCAGTACTTC.

This clonotype was seen a handful of times. The chain is built from TRBV7-7 and TRBJ2-7; D not certain. Germline V gives CDR1 SSHAT, CDR2 FNYEAQ (reference sequence). The CDR3 totals 14 residues. Trimming removed 1 base from V and 4 bases from J, with 11 bases in between. Here the CDR3 reads CASSLESGPYEQYF. The CDR3 bases are TGTGCCAGCAGCTTAGAGTCAGGTCCGTACGAGCAGTACTTC.

The CDR3 nucleotides are TGTGCCAGCAGCTTAGCGTATATGGGGGCAGCTTCCTCCTACGAGCAGTACTTC. It encodes CASSLAYMGAASSYEQYF. J is TRBJ2-7 and V is TRBV7-8; TRBD1 is a possible D gene (6 bases). The germline V and J ends were trimmed by 0 bases and 0 bases, with 18 bases remaining between them. CDR3 size: 18 residues. Germline CDR1 SGHVS, CDR2 FQNEAQ.

This clonotype has more than one count but fewer than ten. The V gene is TRBV20-1, the J gene TRBJ2-1; possible D gene TRBD2, 6 bases. Germline lookup yields CDR1 DFQATT and CDR2 SNEGSKA (reference sequence). Trimming removed 5 bases from V and 10 bases from J, with 21 bases in between. This CDR3 spans 14 amino acids. The CDR3 sequence: CSAGALGLSLEQFF. CDR3 nucleotides: TGCAGTGCTGGGGCGCTAGGACTATCATTGGAGCAGTTCTTC.

This chain connects TRBV27 to TRBJ1-1, with D possibly TRBD1 on 5 matching bases. Looked up from germline, CDR1 is MNHEY and CDR2 is SMNVEV (reference sequence). V gave up 8 bases and J gave up 0 bases, with 16 bases separating them. This CDR3 region has 15 residues. This CDR3 reads CASSLPGSVNTEAFF. The DNA for the CDR3 is TGTGCCAGCTCTCTTCCAGGGTCCGTGAACACTGAAGCTTTCTTT.

This chain joins TRBV30 and TRBJ2-7; D is ambiguous. Trimming removed 1 base at V and 0 bases at J, with 10 bases between. Germline V gene sequence: CDR1 GTSNPN, CDR2 SVGIG (reference sequence). The CDR3 sequence is 14 residues long. Here the CDR3 DNA reads TGTGCCTGGAGTGCCGTCGGCTACTCCTACGAGCAGTACTTC. It translates to CAWSAVGYSYEQYF.

This clonotype was detected many times. The chain recombines TRBV4-1 with TRBJ1-3; the D is unclear. Germline V lookup: CDR1 MGHRA, CDR2 YSYEKL. This CDR3 comprises 15 residues. Trimming cost V 0 bases and J 1 base, with 7 bases left between them. This CDR3 reads CASSQDTQSGNTIYF. In nucleotides, the CDR3 is TGCGCCAGCAGCCAAGATACACAGTCTGGAAACACCATATATTTT.

The rearrangement uses TRBV6-4 and TRBJ2-7; no clear D. Trimming took off 4 bases at V and 3 bases at J, with 13 bases between the two ends. Germline V gene lookup returns CDR1 MRHNA and CDR2 SNTAGT. This CDR3 is 14 amino acids long. The CDR3 nucleotides read TGTGCCAGCAGTGTCCCCTCGTCCCTCTACGAGCAGTACTTC. Amino acid sequence: CASSVPSSLYEQYF.

This sequence joins TRBV15 and TRBJ2-7, with TRBD1 as a possible D gene (5 bases). Per the germline V gene, CDR1 is LNHNV and CDR2 is YYDKDF (reference sequence). V shed 2 bases and J shed 2 bases, with 13 bases lying between them. This CDR3 contains 15 residues. The CDR3 protein is CATSRTRGQTYEQYF. In DNA, the CDR3 is TGTGCCACCAGCAGAACGCGAGGACAAACCTACGAGCAGTACTTC. Full variable domain (rest looked up from reference TRBV15 and TRBJ2-7): DAMVIQNPRYQVTQFGKPVTLSCSQTLNHNVMYWYQQKSSQAPKLLFHYYDKDFNNEADTPDNFQSRRPNTSFCFLDIRSPGLGDTAMYLCATSRTRGQTYEQYFGPGTRLTVT.

The V and J genes are TRBV18 and TRBJ1-4; 8 bases map to TRBD1. Per germline, CDR1 KGHSH and CDR2 LQKENI. The CDR3 is 16 amino acids. The V gene end was trimmed by 4 bases and the J gene end by 6 bases; junction bases not matched to a gene: 10. The CDR3 reads CASSRIPGTGYEKLFF. DNA of the CDR3: TGTGCCAGCTCACGTATCCCCGGGACAGGTTATGAAAAACTGTTTTTT.

In this sample, this clonotype turned up many times. The V and J genes are TRBV6-1 and TRBJ2-7; the D gene is possibly TRBD1 (6 bases). This CDR3 spans 14 amino acids. The germline V and J ends were trimmed by 5 bases and 0 bases, with 11 bases remaining between them. Germline loops: CDR1 MNHNS, CDR2 SASEGT. The CDR3 is CASSLGASSYEQYF. In DNA, the CDR3 is TGTGCCAGCAGTCTGGGGGCCAGCTCCTACGAGCAGTACTTC.

The CDR3 region is CASRGPGDEQYF. In nucleotides, the CDR3 is TGTGCCAGCCGGGGACCAGGAGACGAGCAGTACTTC. J is TRBJ2-7 and V is TRBV5-7, with D possibly being TRBD1 or TRBD2 (5 bases each). TRBV5-7 is an open reading frame, and its role is uncertain. V was cut by 7 bases and J by 5 bases, with 13 bases left in between. This CDR3 is built from 12 residues.

The J gene is TRBJ2-7, the V gene TRBV5-1; D may match TRBD1 or TRBD2 (5 bases each). V dropped 4 bases and J dropped 6 bases, with 11 bases sitting between them. Looked up from germline, CDR1 is SGHRS and CDR2 is YFSETQ. This CDR3 comprises 12 residues. The CDR3 bases are TGCGCCAGCAGCCTGACAGCGGCCGAGCAGTACTTC. It yields the protein CASSLTAAEQYF.

CDR3 DNA: TGTGCCAGCAGTTTAGGGTACCTTAATGAAAAACTGTTTTTT. As protein: CASSLGYLNEKLFF. The rearrangement uses TRBV6-5 and TRBJ1-4; no definite D call. CDR3 length equals 14 residues. Deletions cut 4 bases from V and 4 bases from J, with 10 bases between. The germline CDR1 and CDR2 sequences are MNHEY and SVGAGI.

V is TRBV20-1 and J is TRBJ2-3, with D possibly being TRBD2 (6 bases). This CDR3 contains 15 residues. Germline V gene lookup returns CDR1 DFQATT and CDR2 SNEGSKA (reference sequence). V was trimmed by 5 bases and J by 0 bases, leaving 15 bases between them. The CDR3 region is CSASGRAGSTDTQYF. The CDR3 DNA sequence: TGCAGTGCTTCCGGAAGAGCGGGCAGCACAGATACGCAGTATTTT.

This clonotype turned up a few times. The chain carries TRBV20-1 and TRBJ1-5, with D possibly TRBD1 on 6 matching bases. Trimming took off 4 bases at V and 3 bases at J, with 10 bases between the two ends. Germline V gives CDR1 DFQATT, CDR2 SNEGSKA (reference sequence). The CDR3 contains 13 residues. The CDR3 sequence: CSANGGFNQPQHF. The CDR3 bases are TGCAGTGCTAATGGGGGCTTCAATCAGCCCCAGCATTTT.